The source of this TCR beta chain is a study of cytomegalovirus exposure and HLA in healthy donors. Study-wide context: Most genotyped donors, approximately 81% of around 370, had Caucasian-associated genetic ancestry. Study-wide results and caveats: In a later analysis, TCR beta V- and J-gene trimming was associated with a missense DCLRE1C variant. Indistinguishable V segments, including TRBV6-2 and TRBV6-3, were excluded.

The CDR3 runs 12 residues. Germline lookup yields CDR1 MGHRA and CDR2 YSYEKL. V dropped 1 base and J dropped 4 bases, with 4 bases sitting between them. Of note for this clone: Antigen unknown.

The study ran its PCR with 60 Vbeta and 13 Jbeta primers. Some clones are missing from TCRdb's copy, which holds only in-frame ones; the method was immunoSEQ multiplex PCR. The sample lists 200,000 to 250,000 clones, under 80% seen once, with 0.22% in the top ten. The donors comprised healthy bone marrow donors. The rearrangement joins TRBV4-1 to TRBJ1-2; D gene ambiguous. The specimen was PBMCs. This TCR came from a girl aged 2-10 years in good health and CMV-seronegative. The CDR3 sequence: CASSQASYGYTF. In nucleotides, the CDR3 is TGCGCCAGCAGCCAAGCCAGCTATGGCTACACCTTC.